This T cell receptor (beta chain) was captured by sequencing in a study of blood T cell repertoires in COVID-19. CDR1 SGHNT and CDR2 YENEEA come from the germline V gene. The CDR3 extends over 16 amino acids. V lost 4 bases and J lost 1; bases outside the gene matches: 5. This clone is a singleton in its sample. Assay used: immunoSEQ multiplex PCR; TCRdb lists only in-frame clones, some missing. This sample carries more than 35,000 clones, about nine tenths of them seen once, and the ten largest clones take around 5%. The specimen sequenced was peripheral blood. The chain combines TRBV11-3 with TRBJ2-2; 8 bases match TRBD2. This receptor was taken from a human donor in a cohort sampled during active COVID-19. The CDR3 region is CASSSPAGGNTGELFF. DNA for the CDR3: TGTGCCAGCAGCTCCCCCGCGGGAGGGAACACCGGGGAGCTGTTTTTT.